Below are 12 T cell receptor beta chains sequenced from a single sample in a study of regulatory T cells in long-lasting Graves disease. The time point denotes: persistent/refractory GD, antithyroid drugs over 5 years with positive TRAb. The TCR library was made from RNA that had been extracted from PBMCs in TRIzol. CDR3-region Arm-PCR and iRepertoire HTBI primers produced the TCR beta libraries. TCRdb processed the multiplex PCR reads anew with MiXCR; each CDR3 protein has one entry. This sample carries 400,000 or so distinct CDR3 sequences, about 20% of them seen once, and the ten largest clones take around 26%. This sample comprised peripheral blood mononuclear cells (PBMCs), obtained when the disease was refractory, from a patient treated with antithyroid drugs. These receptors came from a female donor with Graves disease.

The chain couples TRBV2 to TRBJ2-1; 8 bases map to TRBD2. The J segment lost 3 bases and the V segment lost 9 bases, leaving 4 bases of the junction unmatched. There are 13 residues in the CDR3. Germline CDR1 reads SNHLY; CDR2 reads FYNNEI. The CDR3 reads CASSGTHYNEQFF. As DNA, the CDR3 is TGTGCCAGTAGCGGGACCCACTACAATGAGCAGTTCTTC.

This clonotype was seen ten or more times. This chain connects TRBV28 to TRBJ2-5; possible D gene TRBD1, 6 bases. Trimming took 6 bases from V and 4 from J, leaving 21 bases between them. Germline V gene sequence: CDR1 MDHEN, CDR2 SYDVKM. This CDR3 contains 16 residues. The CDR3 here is CASSSPLGARGETQYF. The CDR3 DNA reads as TGTGCCAGCAGCTCCCCCCTGGGCGCCAGGGGAGAGACCCAGTACTTC.

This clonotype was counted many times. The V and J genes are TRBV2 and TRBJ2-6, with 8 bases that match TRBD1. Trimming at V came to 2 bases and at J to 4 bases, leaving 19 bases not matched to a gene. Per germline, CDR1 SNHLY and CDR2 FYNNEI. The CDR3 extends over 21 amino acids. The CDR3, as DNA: TGTGCCAGCAGTGAATTTCGAGGGAGACAGGGGAGAATCGGGGGGGCCAACGTCCTGACTTTC. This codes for CASSEFRGRQGRIGGANVLTF.

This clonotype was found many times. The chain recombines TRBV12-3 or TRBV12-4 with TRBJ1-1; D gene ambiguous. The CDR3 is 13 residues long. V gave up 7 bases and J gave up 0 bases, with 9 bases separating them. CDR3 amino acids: CASNPTVNTEAFF. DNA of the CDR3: TGTGCCAGCAACCCAACAGTGAACACTGAAGCTTTCTTT.

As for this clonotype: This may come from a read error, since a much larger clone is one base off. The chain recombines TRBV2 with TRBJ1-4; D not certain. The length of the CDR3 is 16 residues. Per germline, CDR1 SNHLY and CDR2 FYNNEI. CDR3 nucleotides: TGTGCCAACAGTGAAACCCCGCCGGTGGACGGTGAAAAACTGTTTTTT. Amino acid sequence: CANSETPPVDGEKLFF.

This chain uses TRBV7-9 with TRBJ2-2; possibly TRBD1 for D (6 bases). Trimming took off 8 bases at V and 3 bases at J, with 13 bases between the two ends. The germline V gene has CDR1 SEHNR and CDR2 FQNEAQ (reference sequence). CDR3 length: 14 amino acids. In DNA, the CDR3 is TGTGCCAGCTGCGACAGGCTCTACACCGGGGAGCTGTTTTTT. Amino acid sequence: CASCDRLYTGELFF.

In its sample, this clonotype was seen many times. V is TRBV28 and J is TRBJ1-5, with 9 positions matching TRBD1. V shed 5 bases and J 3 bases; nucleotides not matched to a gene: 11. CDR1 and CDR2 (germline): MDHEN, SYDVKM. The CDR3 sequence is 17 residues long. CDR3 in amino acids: CASSEGTGLNYNQPQHF. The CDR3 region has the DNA TGTGCCAGCAGTGAGGGGACAGGGCTTAACTACAATCAGCCCCAGCATTTT.

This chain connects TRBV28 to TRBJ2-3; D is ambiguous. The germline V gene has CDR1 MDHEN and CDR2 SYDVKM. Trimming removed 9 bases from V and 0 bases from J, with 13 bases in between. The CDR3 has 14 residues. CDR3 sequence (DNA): TGTGCCAGTAAGTGGACGGCGAGCACAGATACGCAGTATTTT. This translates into CASKWTASTDTQYF.

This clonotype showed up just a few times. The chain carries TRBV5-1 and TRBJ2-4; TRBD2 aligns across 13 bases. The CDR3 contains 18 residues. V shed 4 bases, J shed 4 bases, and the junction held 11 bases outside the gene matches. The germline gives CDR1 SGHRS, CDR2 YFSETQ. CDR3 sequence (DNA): TGCGCCAGCAGCGTAACCGGGACTAGCGGGACCCAAAAAAACATTCAGTACTTC. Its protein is CASSVTGTSGTQKNIQYF.

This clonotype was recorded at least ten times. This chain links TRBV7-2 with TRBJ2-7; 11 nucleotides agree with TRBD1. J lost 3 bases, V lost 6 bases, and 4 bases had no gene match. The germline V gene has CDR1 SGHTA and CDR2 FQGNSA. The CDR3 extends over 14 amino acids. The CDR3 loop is CASSSGTGGYEQYF. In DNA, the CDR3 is TGTGCCAGCAGTTCCGGGACAGGGGGCTACGAGCAGTACTTC.

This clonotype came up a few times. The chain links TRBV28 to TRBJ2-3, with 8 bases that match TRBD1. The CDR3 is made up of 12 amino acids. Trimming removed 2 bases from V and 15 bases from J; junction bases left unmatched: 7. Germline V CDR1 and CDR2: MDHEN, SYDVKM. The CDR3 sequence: CASSLDRDRCYF. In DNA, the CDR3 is TGTGCCAGCAGTTTAGACCGGGACAGGTGTTATTTT.

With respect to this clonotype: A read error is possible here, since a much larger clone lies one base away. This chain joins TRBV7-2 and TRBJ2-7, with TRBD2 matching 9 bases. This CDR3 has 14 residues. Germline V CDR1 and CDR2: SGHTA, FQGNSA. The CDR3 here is CASGLGTSSSEQYF. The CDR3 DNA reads TGTGCCAGCGGCTTAGGGACTAGCTCCTCCGAGCAGTACTTC.